The text below deals with one TCR beta chain. The antigen is not known. Per germline, CDR1 SEHNR and CDR2 FQNEAQ (reference sequence). The length of the CDR3 is 14 residues. The V end lost 3 bases, the J end lost 9 bases, and 17 bases lay between the germline ends. The data derive from a study of T cells after yellow fever vaccination. General observations from the study: Post-booster samples contained most primary-vaccination clones (approximately 95% CD4, 70% to 90% CD8). Sorted repertoires could include abundant contaminating clonotypes from bulk cells.

TCR cDNA was made by 5'RACE template switching, adding a universal primer site and UMIs. TCRdb re-derived calls from the 5' RACE reads in MiXCR, one entry per CDR3 protein. Counted here are approximately 550,000 distinct CDR3 sequences, about 13% occurring once; the ten biggest clones make up more than 13%. Source: PBMCs, taken on the day of the yellow fever booster vaccination. This sequence originates from a man between 25 and 39 years old who received the YFV17D yellow fever vaccine. The gene calls are TRBV7-9 and TRBJ2-5; D assignment may be TRBD1 or TRBD2 (5 bases each). The CDR3: CASSFAEPLGAQYF. The DNA for the CDR3 is TGTGCCAGCAGCTTCGCCGAACCGTTGGGGGCCCAGTACTTC.